One sample yielded the 13 T cell receptor beta chains listed below, sequenced in a study of blood T cell repertoires in COVID-19. Sequencing was performed with immunoSEQ multiplex PCR; in TCRdb, only in-frame clones are kept and a portion is missing. The sample has under 300,000 clones, about 83% seen once. The sequenced material came from peripheral blood. All receptors come from a human donor in a cohort sampled during active COVID-19.

The genes are TRBV18 and TRBJ1-6; D perhaps matches TRBD1 (5 bases). Trimming pared 3 bases from V and 6 bases from J, leaving 15 bases between. This CDR3 comprises 16 residues. The V gene's germline CDR1 is KGHSH and CDR2 LQKENI. CDR3 loop: CASSPGQAGGNSPLHF. CDR3 nucleotides: TGTGCCAGCTCACCGGGGCAGGCAGGTGGTAATTCACCCCTCCACTTT. Looking up the rest from reference TRBV18 and TRBJ1-6 gives the full variable domain: NAGVMQNPRHLVRRRGQEARLRCSPMKGHSHVYWYRQLPEEGLKFMVYLQKENIIDESGMPKERFSAEFPKEGPSILRIQQVVRGDSAAYFCASSPGQAGGNSPLHFGNGTRLTVT.

In this sample, this clone turned up once. This chain links TRBV28 with TRBJ1-4; D is ambiguous. Germline V gene data show CDR1 as MDHEN and CDR2 as SYDVKM. The CDR3 sequence is 16 residues long. V was trimmed by 7 bases and J by 0 bases, leaving 15 bases between them. In DNA form, the CDR3 reads TGTGCCAGCACGGGTGGAGCTCTTGCAACTAATGAAAAACTGTTTTTT. Encoded protein: CASTGGALATNEKLFF. The full variable domain, with the rest looked up from reference TRBV28 and TRBJ1-4, is DVKVTQSSRYLVKRTGEKVFLECVQDMDHENMFWYRQDPGLGLRLIYFSYDVKMKEKGDIPEGYSVSREKKERFSLILESASTNQTSMYLCASTGGALATNEKLFFGSGTQLSVL.

The V call is TRBV7-9, the J call TRBJ2-3; 7 bases are a match to TRBD1. CDR3 length equals 14 residues. The V segment lost 5 bases and the J segment 1 base; nucleotides outside the gene matches: 3. Looked up from germline, CDR1 is SEHNR and CDR2 is FQNEAQ (reference sequence). The CDR3 sequence: CASSLGQGTDTQYF. The CDR3 DNA follows: TGTGCCAGCAGCCTTGGACAGGGCACAGATACGCAGTATTTT.

The CDR3 sequence is CASIGSGLNTEAFF. The CDR3 DNA reads as TGTGCCAGTATTGGGTCGGGATTGAACACTGAAGCTTTCTTT. The rearrangement links TRBV19 to TRBJ1-1; D ambiguous. This CDR3 has 14 amino acids. V was pared by 7 bases and J by 0 bases, with 12 bases between. Germline V gives CDR1 LNHDA, CDR2 SQIVND (reference sequence).

This clone has just one count. The chain has TRBV12-3 or TRBV12-4 and TRBJ2-5; D unclear. Trimming shortened V by 2 bases and J by 5 bases, and 9 bases separated the two germline ends. The CDR3 contains 13 residues. In DNA form, the CDR3 reads TGTGCCAGCAGTTTAATTATATCGGAGACCCAGTACTTC. Protein product: CASSLIISETQYF.

V is TRBV19 and J is TRBJ1-1, with TRBD1 identical over 8 bases. The length of the CDR3 is 14 residues. Trimming cost V 4 bases and J 5 bases; bases outside gene matches: 6. CDR1 and CDR2 (germline): LNHDA, SQIVND (reference sequence). The CDR3 spells CASSTGQGRTEAFF. The CDR3 bases are TGTGCCAGTAGTACCGGACAGGGAAGGACTGAAGCTTTCTTT.

The chain employs TRBV4-1 and TRBJ1-2; 9 bases agree with TRBD1. J was trimmed by 1 base and V by 0 bases; bases with no gene match: 12. The CDR3 extends over 19 amino acids. Looked up from germline, CDR1 is MGHRA and CDR2 is YSYEKL. CDR3: CASSQDVLDRGRYNYGYTF. The CDR3 DNA follows: TGCGCCAGCAGCCAAGATGTGTTGGACAGGGGCCGCTATAACTATGGCTACACCTTC.

The genes are TRBV14 and TRBJ2-3; a possible D gene is TRBD2 (5 bases). The V end was cut by 1 base, the J end by 1 base, with 9 bases between. Germline V gives CDR1 SGHDN, CDR2 FVKESK. The CDR3 contains 15 residues. The CDR3 DNA follows: TGTGCCAGCAGCCAAGTGGCCGGGGGCACAGATACGCAGTATTTT. Protein product: CASSQVAGGTDTQYF.

The chain couples TRBV18 to TRBJ2-7; D possibly corresponds to TRBD2 (5 bases). CDR3 length: 14 amino acids. CDR1 and CDR2 (germline): KGHSH, LQKENI. V was trimmed by 3 bases and J by 5 bases, leaving 14 bases between them. This CDR3 reads CASSPNMDGDEQYF. As DNA, the CDR3 is TGTGCCAGCTCACCTAACATGGACGGGGACGAGCAGTACTTC.

J is TRBJ1-5 and V is TRBV5-6; D call uncertain. This CDR3 has 14 residues. Trimming pared 1 base from V and 0 bases from J, leaving 5 bases between. CDR1 and CDR2 from the germline V gene are SGHDT and YYEEEE. The CDR3 sequence is CASSLTISNQPQHF. The CDR3 DNA sequence: TGTGCCAGCAGCTTGACTATTAGCAATCAGCCCCAGCATTTT.

This clone was recorded at least ten times. The chain combines TRBV28 with TRBJ1-5; 8 nucleotides agree with TRBD1. Germline trimming cut 5 bases from V and 5 bases from J; bases unmatched to any gene: 11. CDR3 length equals 16 residues. Germline lookup yields CDR1 MDHEN and CDR2 SYDVKM. CDR3 residues: CASSRMRTGRDQPQHF. DNA for the CDR3: TGTGCCAGCAGTCGGATGAGGACAGGGAGGGATCAGCCCCAGCATTTT.

The rearrangement links TRBV3-1 (or the pseudogene TRBV3-2) to TRBJ2-1; 8 bases agree with TRBD1. V lost 3 bases to trimming and J lost 4 bases; unmatched junction nucleotides: 2. CDR1 and CDR2 (germline): LGHDT, YNNKEL (reference sequence). CDR3 length: 14 residues. The CDR3 here is CASSHRTGYNEQFF. The CDR3 DNA reads TGTGCCAGCAGCCATAGGACAGGGTACAATGAGCAGTTCTTC.

The V call is TRBV9, the J call TRBJ1-3; unclear D gene. The CDR3 is 14 amino acids. Trimming left V 0 bases short and J 8 bases short, with 12 bases between. The germline V gene has CDR1 SGDLS and CDR2 YYNGEE. The CDR3 coding sequence is TGTGCCAGCAGCGTAGCGGGCGGGAGGGACACCATATATTTT. Its translation is CASSVAGGRDTIYF.